This TCR beta chain came from a study of tumor-infiltrating lymphocytes in primary liver carcinoma. As for the study in general: Stage T1-T3 N0M0 tumors measured 4.2 to 10 cm at most.

Overall study results and limits: A significantly higher top-250-clone fraction was found in tumors than in blood (p = 0.039). The study used bulk unsorted samples and so did not compare CD4+ and CD8+ repertoires.

A constant-region primer served to make TCR beta cDNA from roughly 540 ng total RNA. ARM-PCR was slightly modified, and three nested multiplex PCR rounds with it gave rise to the TCR beta libraries. A C-beta reverse primer was combined with TRBV1-TRBV30 forward primers in the first two PCR rounds, and each round had about 10 cycles. TCRdb analysed the multiplex PCR reads with MiXCR anew, one entry per CDR3 protein. The repertoire holds over 250,000 distinct CDR3 sequences, around three fifths seen once, with over 15% in the top ten. Remarks on this clonotype: Antigen unknown. An end of the junction differs from the germline gene, which may be a read error.

It was unsorted whole blood that yielded blood RNA, and germline DNA was also extracted. Germline CDR1 and CDR2: MNHEY and SVGEGT. The CDR3 totals 14 residues. The sequenced material came from peripheral blood. J is TRBJ2-7 and V is TRBV6-2 or TRBV6-3; no firm D call. This sequence was found in a woman aged 25 to 39 with primary liver carcinoma and hepatitis B virus infection. The CDR3 sequence: CVSSYSISLYEQYF. The CDR3 DNA is TGTGTCAGCAGTTACTCGATCTCTCTATACGAGCAGTACTTC.